This TCR beta chain was recorded in a study of vaccination effects on CD4 cells after COVID-19. About the research overall: Post-vaccine sample collection fell at a median of 72 days after the second dose.

Culture proceeded for approximately 10 days, and CD4+ T cells were then isolated. Two-dose vaccination with either BNT162b2 or mRNA-1273 was given to the participants. Method: immunoSEQ multiplex PCR; TCRdb's copy keeps in-frame clones and lacks some. The table shows around 66,000 clones, with 74% occurring only once. Concerning this clone: Antigen unknown.

The germline V gene encodes CDR1 MDHEN and CDR2 SYDVKM. The CDR3 covers 18 residues. Trimming cost V 4 bases and J 3 bases; bases outside gene matches: 12. The TCR sequence derives from a human donor who received a COVID-19 vaccine. Source: CD4+ T cells from PBMCs cultured without peptide, taken after COVID-19 vaccination. The chain links TRBV28 to TRBJ1-6; 7 nucleotides match TRBD1. The CDR3 DNA reads as TGTGCCAGCAGTTCCCCCTGGGACAGACAAGTCTATAATTCACCCCTCCACTTT. It codes for CASSSPWDRQVYNSPLHF.